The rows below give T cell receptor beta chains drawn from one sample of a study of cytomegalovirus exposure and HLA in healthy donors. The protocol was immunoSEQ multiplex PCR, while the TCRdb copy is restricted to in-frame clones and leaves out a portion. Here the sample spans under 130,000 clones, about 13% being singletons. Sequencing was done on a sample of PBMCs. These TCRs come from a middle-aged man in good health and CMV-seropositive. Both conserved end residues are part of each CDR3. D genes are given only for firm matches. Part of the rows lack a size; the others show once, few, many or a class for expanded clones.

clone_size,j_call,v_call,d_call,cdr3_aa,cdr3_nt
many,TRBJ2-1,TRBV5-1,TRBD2,CASTDLAGVSNEQFF,TGCGCCAGCACCGATCTAGCGGGAGTTTCGAATGAGCAGTTCTTC
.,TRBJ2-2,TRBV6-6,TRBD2,CASSSSGRVAGELFF,TGTGCCAGCAGTTCGAGCGGGAGGGTCGCGGGGGAGCTGTTTTTT
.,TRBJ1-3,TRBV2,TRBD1,CASTRDRGRSGNTIYF,TGTGCCAGCACTAGGGACAGGGGGCGTTCTGGAAACACCATATATTTT
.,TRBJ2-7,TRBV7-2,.,CASSLETNKDYEQYF,TGTGCCAGCAGCTTAGAGACAAACAAGGACTACGAGCAGTACTTC
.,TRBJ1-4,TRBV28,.,CASRRGINEKLFF,TGTGCCAGCAGAAGGGGGATTAATGAAAAACTGTTTTTT
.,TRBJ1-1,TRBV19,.,CASKPGYAEAFF,TGTGCCAGTAAACCAGGGTACGCTGAAGCTTTCTTT
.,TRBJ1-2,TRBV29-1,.,CSALTRRGYTF,TGCAGCGCTCTCACCCGGAGGGGCTACACCTTC
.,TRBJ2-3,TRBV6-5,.,CASSLQQRRADTQYF,TGTGCCAGCAGTTTACAACAGAGGAGGGCAGATACGCAGTATTTT
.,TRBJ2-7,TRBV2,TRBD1,CASLEQGAIEQYF,TGTGCCAGCCTGGAACAGGGGGCGATCGAGCAGTACTTC
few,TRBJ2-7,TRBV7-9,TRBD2,CASSPVGRGGTYEQYF,TGTGCCAGCAGCCCAGTAGGCCGGGGGGGGACCTACGAGCAGTACTTC
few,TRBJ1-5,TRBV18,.,CASSQGSNQPQHF,TGTGCCAGCTCACAGGGGAGCAATCAGCCCCAGCATTTT
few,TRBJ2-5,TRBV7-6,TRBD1,CASSLGPTGKETQYF,TGTGCCAGCAGCTTAGGCCCGACAGGGAAAGAGACCCAGTACTTC
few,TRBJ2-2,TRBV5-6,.,CASSLVRGPNTGELFF,TGTGCCAGCAGCTTGGTCAGGGGCCCGAACACCGGGGAGCTGTTTTTT
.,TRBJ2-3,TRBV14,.,CASSLSGPDTQYF,TGTGCCAGCAGCCTGAGCGGGCCAGATACGCAGTATTTT
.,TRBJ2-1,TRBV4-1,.,CASSQDSRLNYNEQFF,TGCGCCAGCAGCCAAGATTCCAGGTTGAACTACAATGAGCAGTTCTTC
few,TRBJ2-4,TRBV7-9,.,CASSPLASSAESGNIQYF,TGTGCCAGCAGCCCGCTCGCGAGTTCCGCGGAGTCGGGAAACATTCAGTACTTC
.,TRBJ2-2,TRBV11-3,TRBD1,CASSLDYTGQGGTGELFF,TGTGCCAGCAGCTTAGATTACACGGGACAGGGGGGCACCGGGGAGCTGTTTTTT
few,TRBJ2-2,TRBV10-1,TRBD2,CASSARPGLAGTGELFF,TGCGCCAGCAGTGCGCGACCGGGACTAGCGGGTACCGGGGAGCTGTTTTTT